One and the same sample provided the 26 T cell receptor beta chains below, sequenced in a study of blood T cell repertoires in COVID-19. Clones were sequenced by immunoSEQ multiplex PCR, and TCRdb holds only the in-frame ones, with some missing. Of around 170,000 clones in the sample, over 80% were seen once. The sample consisted of peripheral blood. The receptors originated from a woman aged 55-69 years with acute or convalescent COVID-19.

This sequence joins TRBV10-2 and TRBJ1-6; D unclear. Germline V gene sequence: CDR1 WSHSY, CDR2 SAAADI. Trimming pared 3 bases from V and 8 bases from J, leaving 14 bases between. The CDR3 has 15 amino acids. The CDR3 sequence is CASSDPGNGDSPLHF. In DNA form, the CDR3 reads TGCGCCAGCAGTGACCCCGGGAACGGAGATTCACCCCTCCACTTT.

The chain combines TRBV30 with TRBJ2-7; tentatively, D is TRBD1 (5 bases). From germline, CDR1 is GTSNPN and CDR2 SVGIG (reference sequence). The CDR3 spans 14 residues. Trimming stripped 2 bases from V and 6 bases from J, with 17 bases between. The CDR3 protein is CAWSTISGSGEQYF. The CDR3 DNA reads as TGTGCCTGGAGTACTATATCAGGGTCCGGCGAGCAGTACTTC.

This chain uses TRBV30 with TRBJ1-6; 7 positions match TRBD1. The V gene end was trimmed by 0 bases and the J gene end by 6 bases; junction bases not matched to a gene: 8. The germline V gene has CDR1 GTSNPN and CDR2 SVGIG (reference sequence). CDR3 length: 16 residues. CDR3 sequence (DNA): TGTGCCTGGAGTGTAACCCGGGGGACAGCTAATTCACCCCTCCACTTT. Encoded protein: CAWSVTRGTANSPLHF. The complete variable domain, with remaining parts taken from reference TRBV30 and TRBJ1-6, reads SQTIHQWPATLVQPVGSPLSLECTVEGTSNPNLYWYRQAAGRGLQLLFYSVGIGQISSEVPQNLSASRPQDRQFILSSKKLLLSDSGFYLCAWSVTRGTANSPLHFGNGTRLTVT.

V is TRBV2 and J is TRBJ1-2, with 7 bases identical to TRBD1. V was clipped by 8 bases and J by 6 bases; unmatched bases: 6. The CDR3 is 12 residues long. The germline gives CDR1 SNHLY, CDR2 FYNNEI. CDR3 loop: CASEQGRHGYTF. The CDR3 nucleotides read TGTGCCAGCGAACAGGGGAGGCATGGCTACACCTTC.

The chain joins TRBV12-3 or TRBV12-4 to TRBJ1-1, with D unclear. This CDR3 has 13 amino acids. V lost 8 bases to trimming and J lost 1 base, with 11 bases between them. The CDR3 DNA reads as TGTGCCAGCCGCACGCACTGGAACACTGAAGCTTTCTTT. Encoded protein: CASRTHWNTEAFF.

This clone showed up just once. This sequence joins TRBV6-5 and TRBJ2-3; possible D gene TRBD1, 6 bases. Trimming cost V 4 bases and J 8 bases, with 19 bases left between them. CDR3 length: 15 amino acids. In germline, CDR1 is MNHEY, CDR2 SVGAGI. CDR3 nucleotides: TGTGCCAGCAGTTCGACAGGACCTGAATCGGTTACGCAGTATTTT. Translated: CASSSTGPESVTQYF.

This clone was observed a handful of times. This sequence joins TRBV18 and TRBJ1-4; 8 bases align to TRBD1. The CDR3 runs 14 residues. Germline V gene data show CDR1 as KGHSH and CDR2 as LQKENI. Unmatched junction bases numbered 7, after V lost 5 bases and J lost 8 bases. The CDR3 sequence: CASSSDRGGEKLFF. In DNA, the CDR3 is TGTGCCAGCTCATCAGACAGGGGTGGAGAAAAACTGTTTTTT.

The rearrangement joins TRBV11-2 to TRBJ1-4, with 9 nucleotides matching TRBD1. Germline CDR1 SGHAT, CDR2 FQNNGV. The V segment lost 5 bases and the J segment 8 bases; nucleotides outside the gene matches: 12. The CDR3 consists of 16 residues. CDR3 sequence reads: CASSPGAGQGWEKLFF. The CDR3 DNA sequence: TGTGCCAGCAGCCCCGGGGCGGGACAGGGTTGGGAAAAACTGTTTTTT. The whole variable domain, filled in from reference TRBV11-2 and TRBJ1-4, reads EAGVAQSPRYKIIEKRQSVAFWCNPISGHATLYWYQQILGQGPKLLIQFQNNGVVDDSQLPKDRFSAERLKGVDSTLKIQPAKLEDSAVYLCASSPGAGQGWEKLFFGSGTQLSVL.

The J gene is TRBJ2-5, the V gene TRBV4-2; 9 bases are shared with TRBD2. The CDR3 runs 17 residues. The junction had 10 bases not matched to a gene; V was cut back by 1 base and J by 4 bases. The V gene's germline CDR1 is LGHNA and CDR2 YNFKEQ. The CDR3 sequence: CASSQVTASGDLETQYF. In DNA form, the CDR3 reads TGTGCCAGCAGCCAAGTCACGGCTAGCGGGGACTTAGAGACCCAGTACTTC.

V is TRBV6-6 and J is TRBJ1-5, with TRBD1 matching over 8 bases. Germline CDR1 reads MNHNY; CDR2 reads SVGAGI (reference sequence). This CDR3 region has 15 residues. After removal of 10 bases from V and 6 bases from J, the junction contained 14 bases not matched to a gene. The CDR3 is CATELDRARFQPQHF. CDR3 sequence (DNA): TGTGCCACCGAGTTGGACAGGGCACGATTTCAGCCCCAGCATTTT.

This chain uses TRBV5-6 with TRBJ2-1; no firm D call. Germline V gives CDR1 SGHDT, CDR2 YYEEEE. The CDR3 covers 11 residues. V lost 2 bases and J lost 6, with 3 bases in between. For the CDR3, the DNA is TGTGCCAGCAGCTTCCTCAATGAGCAGTTCTTC. Residues: CASSFLNEQFF. The variable domain in full, completed from reference TRBV5-6 and TRBJ2-1, reads DAGVTQSPTHLIKTRGQQVTLRCSPKSGHDTVSWYQQALGQGPQFIFQYYEEEERQRGNFPDRFSGHQFPNYSSELNVNALLLGDSALYLCASSFLNEQFFGPGTRLTVL.

V usage is TRBV30 and J usage is TRBJ1-1; 10 bases are a match to TRBD1. CDR3 length: 14 residues. Trimming removed 4 bases from V and 4 bases from J; junction bases left unmatched: 6. From germline, CDR1 is GTSNPN and CDR2 SVGIG (reference sequence). The CDR3, as DNA: TGTGCCTGGAAGAGGTGGACAGGGGGCACTGAAGCTTTCTTT. Protein: CAWKRWTGGTEAFF.

The chain employs TRBV25-1 and TRBJ2-3; 10 bases are a match to TRBD2. The V gene's germline CDR1 is MGHDK and CDR2 SYGVNS. The CDR3 length is 14 residues. Germline trimming cut 3 bases from V and 7 bases from J; bases unmatched to any gene: 4. CDR3 in amino acids: CASSESGGAYTQYF. CDR3 coding DNA: TGTGCCAGCAGTGAGAGCGGGGGGGCATATACGCAGTATTTT.

This chain links TRBV6-5 with TRBJ1-2, with TRBD1 identical over 11 bases. This CDR3 contains 14 residues. Trimming removed 8 bases from V and 8 bases from J; junction bases left unmatched: 10. The V gene's germline CDR1 is MNHEY and CDR2 SVGAGI. The CDR3 reads CASLRDRGAGGYTF. CDR3 sequence (DNA): TGTGCCAGCCTCCGGGACAGGGGGGCGGGAGGCTACACCTTC.

The chain combines TRBV21-1 with TRBJ1-6. TRBV21-1 is a listed pseudogene. The CDR3 spans 16 residues. CDR3: CASSKAPSSYNSPLHF. CDR3 in DNA: TGTGCCAGCAGCAAAGCCCCGAGCTCCTATAATTCACCCCTCCACTTT.

This chain connects TRBV12-5 to TRBJ2-1; TRBD1 aligns across 8 bases. In germline, CDR1 is LGHNT, CDR2 FRNRAP. The V segment lost 2 bases and the J segment 7 bases; nucleotides outside the gene matches: 10. There are 16 residues in the CDR3. In DNA, the CDR3 is TGTGCTAGTGGTTTGTCGACAGGGGACATTCGGAATGAGCAGTTCTTC. Translation gives CASGLSTGDIRNEQFF.

This chain links TRBV6-5 with TRBJ2-7, with a tentative D call TRBD1 (5 bases). V shed 0 bases and J shed 2 bases, with 8 bases lying between them. The V gene's germline CDR1 is MNHEY and CDR2 SVGAGI. This CDR3 is built from 14 residues. The CDR3 reads CASSYSSGPYEQYF. In nucleotides, the CDR3 is TGTGCCAGCAGTTACTCGTCAGGGCCCTACGAGCAGTACTTC.

The chain uses TRBV24-1 and TRBJ2-1; TRBD1 is a possible D gene (6 bases). Germline V CDR1 and CDR2: KGHDR, SFDVKD. Between the trimmed V and J ends, which lost 4 bases and 2 bases, there was a span of 23 bases. The CDR3 spans 19 residues. This CDR3 reads CATSEGTKQDRLPYNEQFF. The DNA for the CDR3 is TGTGCCACCAGTGAGGGGACCAAGCAAGACAGGCTCCCCTACAATGAGCAGTTCTTC.

V is TRBV5-5 and J is TRBJ1-5, with 8 bases aligning to TRBD1. V was clipped by 4 bases and J by 4 bases; unmatched bases: 4. CDR3 length: 14 residues. CDR1 is SGHKS, CDR2 YYEKEE, per germline (reference sequence). The CDR3 bases are TGTGCCAGCAGCCGGGGACAGGCTAATCAGCCCCAGCATTTT. It translates to CASSRGQANQPQHF.

As to this clone: The same CDR3 can be traced to other DNA sequences in this sample. The chain combines TRBV6-2 or TRBV6-3 with TRBJ1-2; 10 nucleotides agree with TRBD1. The CDR3 loop spans 14 amino acids. V lost 4 bases to trimming and J lost 5 bases; unmatched junction nucleotides: 4. Germline loops: CDR1 MNHEY, CDR2 SVGEGT. The CDR3 sequence is CASSSGTGAYGYTF. The CDR3 nucleotides read TGTGCCAGCAGTTCAGGGACAGGGGCGTATGGCTACACCTTC.

V is TRBV24-1 and J is TRBJ2-3, with D possibly being TRBD1 (6 bases). CDR1 and CDR2 from the germline V gene are KGHDR and SFDVKD. The CDR3 is 14 residues long. Trimming stripped 2 bases from V and 5 bases from J, with 10 bases between. In DNA form, the CDR3 reads TGTGCCACCAGTGATTATGTCAGGGGAGATACGCAGTATTTT. Its protein is CATSDYVRGDTQYF.

The gene calls are TRBV7-9 and TRBJ2-1; D unclear. There are 13 residues in the CDR3. The germline gives CDR1 SEHNR, CDR2 FQNEAQ (reference sequence). V lost 11 bases to trimming and J lost 2 bases, with 13 bases between them. The CDR3 region has the DNA TGTGCCGGAGCTAGTAGCCCCTACAATGAGCAGTTCTTC. Protein: CAGASSPYNEQFF.

CDR3 residues: CASSSLLAGGNEQYF. Written as DNA, the CDR3 is TGTGCCAGCAGCTCTCTGCTAGCGGGGGGGAACGAGCAGTACTTC. The V gene is TRBV7-2, the J gene TRBJ2-7, with 12 positions matching TRBD2. There are 15 residues in the CDR3. J gave up 5 bases and V 4 bases, and 6 bases lay outside the gene matches. CDR1 is SGHTA, CDR2 FQGNSA, per germline.

The rearrangement joins TRBV29-1 to TRBJ2-5, with a tentative D call TRBD1 (6 bases). This CDR3 has 13 amino acids. The V end was cut by 3 bases, the J end by 2 bases, with 10 bases between. CDR1 and CDR2 (germline): SQVTM, ANQGSEA. CDR3 bases: TGCAGCGTTGATGTCGGACAGCAAGAGACCCAGTACTTC. It codes for CSVDVGQQETQYF.

The rearrangement uses TRBV4-1 and TRBJ1-5; 9 nucleotides match TRBD1. Germline CDR1 MGHRA, CDR2 YSYEKL. Trimming removed 0 bases from V and 8 bases from J; junction bases left unmatched: 5. The CDR3 has 15 residues. As DNA, the CDR3 is TGCGCCAGCAGCCAAGAAGGGGACAGGGAAAAGCCCCAGCATTTT. It yields the protein CASSQEGDREKPQHF.

This clone was seen just once. V gene TRBV4-2 combines with J gene TRBJ1-1, with TRBD1 matching 9 bases. J was trimmed by 0 bases and V by 2 bases; bases with no gene match: 4. This CDR3 is built from 16 residues. From germline, CDR1 is LGHNA and CDR2 YNFKEQ. CDR3 in DNA: TGTGCCAGCAGCCAATACGGACAGGGGATGAACACTGAAGCTTTCTTT. Translation gives CASSQYGQGMNTEAFF.